The rows below give T cell receptor beta chains drawn from one sample of a study of T cell responses to AZD1222 COVID-19 vaccine. Assay used: immunoSEQ multiplex PCR; TCRdb lists only in-frame clones, some missing. The sample includes approximately 170,000 clones, 85% to 95% seen only once; the top ten take about 3.9%. The specimen was peripheral blood, collected on day 0 of AZD1222 vaccination. The receptor set was obtained from an adult in good health. Each CDR3 is given with its conserved first and last residue. A D gene is named only where the DNA matches it firmly. Clone size is shown for a subset of rows, as once, few, many or a class of expanded clone.

abundance: NA; j_gene: TRBJ2-4; v_gene: TRBV5-4; len: 19; d_gene: TRBD2; CDR3nt: TGTGCCAGCAGCCGCGGGGGGACTAGCGGGATTGGAGCCAAAAACATTCAGTACTTC; CDR3aa: CASSRGGTSGIGAKNIQYF
abundance: NA; j_gene: TRBJ1-2; v_gene: TRBV6-2/TRBV6-3; len: 16; d_gene: NA; CDR3nt: TGTGCCAGCAGTTACGGTCGCTCCAGGGGCCCTTATGGCTACACCTTC; CDR3aa: CASSYGRSRGPYGYTF
abundance: NA; j_gene: TRBJ1-6; v_gene: TRBV13; len: 14; d_gene: TRBD1; CDR3nt: TGTGCCAGCAGGCAGGGACAGTATAATTCACCCCTCCACTTT; CDR3aa: CASRQGQYNSPLHF
abundance: NA; j_gene: TRBJ1-1; v_gene: TRBV5-8; len: 14; d_gene: NA; CDR3nt: TGTGCCAGCAGCATTCCGACAGAGTACACTGAAGCTTTCTTT; CDR3aa: CASSIPTEYTEAFF
abundance: once; j_gene: TRBJ1-2; v_gene: TRBV29-1; len: 13; d_gene: NA; CDR3nt: TGCAGCTTCACAGCGTCGACTAACTATGGCTACACCTTC; CDR3aa: CSFTASTNYGYTF
abundance: NA; j_gene: TRBJ1-5; v_gene: TRBV2; len: 13; d_gene: NA; CDR3nt: TGTGCCAGCCTTCGGGAGCTGGGTCAGCCCCAGCATTTT; CDR3aa: CASLRELGQPQHF
abundance: NA; j_gene: TRBJ2-3; v_gene: TRBV6-1; len: 14; d_gene: NA; CDR3nt: TGTGCCAGCAGTGATCACAGGCAAACAGATACGCAGTATTTT; CDR3aa: CASSDHRQTDTQYF
abundance: once; j_gene: TRBJ1-1; v_gene: TRBV6-6; len: 14; d_gene: NA; CDR3nt: TGTGCCAGCAGGAAACTGGGACGGAACACTGAAGCTTTCTTT; CDR3aa: CASRKLGRNTEAFF
abundance: NA; j_gene: TRBJ1-6; v_gene: TRBV14; len: 15; d_gene: TRBD1; CDR3nt: TGTGCCAGCAGCCAAGTTCAGGGGGCCGCTTCACCCCTCCACTTT; CDR3aa: CASSQVQGAASPLHF
abundance: once; j_gene: TRBJ1-1; v_gene: TRBV4-1; len: 13; d_gene: NA; CDR3nt: TGCGCCAGCTGGGGCATCGGAACGACTGAAGCTTTCTTT; CDR3aa: CASWGIGTTEAFF
abundance: NA; j_gene: TRBJ2-1; v_gene: TRBV29-1; len: 15; d_gene: TRBD2; CDR3nt: TGCAGCTCCGCTTTCGTGACTAGCGCAGCGAGTGAGCAGTTCTTC; CDR3aa: CSSAFVTSAASEQFF
abundance: NA; j_gene: TRBJ1-1; v_gene: TRBV10-2; len: 12; d_gene: NA; CDR3nt: TGCGCGGCAACCCTAGGGGGCACTGAAGCTTTCTTT; CDR3aa: CAATLGGTEAFF
abundance: NA; j_gene: TRBJ1-4; v_gene: TRBV28; len: 13; d_gene: NA; CDR3nt: TGTGCCAGCAGTTTGCACAGCAATGAAAAACTGTTTTTT; CDR3aa: CASSLHSNEKLFF
abundance: NA; j_gene: TRBJ2-7; v_gene: TRBV3-1/TRBV3-2; len: 14; d_gene: NA; CDR3nt: TGTGCCAGCAGCCAAGACGTCAGTACCTACGAGCAGTACTTC; CDR3aa: CASSQDVSTYEQYF
abundance: NA; j_gene: TRBJ2-7; v_gene: TRBV27; len: 13; d_gene: NA; CDR3nt: TGTGCCAGCAGTCTGGCTGGATGGAACGAGCAGTACTTC; CDR3aa: CASSLAGWNEQYF
abundance: NA; j_gene: TRBJ1-5; v_gene: TRBV5-1; len: 16; d_gene: NA; CDR3nt: TGCGCCAGCAGCTTGGCCCCCGACGGTAGCAATCAGCCCCAGCATTTT; CDR3aa: CASSLAPDGSNQPQHF
abundance: NA; j_gene: TRBJ1-2; v_gene: TRBV7-2; len: 15; d_gene: NA; CDR3nt: TGTGCCAGCAGCCGTCAGGGGCGGTATAACTATGGCTACACCTTC; CDR3aa: CASSRQGRYNYGYTF
abundance: NA; j_gene: TRBJ1-2; v_gene: TRBV6-1; len: 15; d_gene: TRBD1; CDR3nt: TGTGCCAGCAGTGAATCCGGGACAGGGGGCTATGGCTACACCTTC; CDR3aa: CASSESGTGGYGYTF
abundance: NA; j_gene: TRBJ2-1; v_gene: TRBV3-1/TRBV3-2; len: 12; d_gene: NA; CDR3nt: TGTGCCAGCAGCCCAGACTTTACGGACCCGTTCTTC; CDR3aa: CASSPDFTDPFF
abundance: once; j_gene: TRBJ1-2; v_gene: TRBV10-3; len: 11; d_gene: NA; CDR3nt: TGTGCCATCACCTCCTCCTATGGCTACACCTTC; CDR3aa: CAITSSYGYTF
abundance: NA; j_gene: TRBJ2-7; v_gene: TRBV7-8; len: 16; d_gene: NA; CDR3nt: TGTGCCAGCCTCCCCCAAGGGTCCCAATCAAGGTACGAGCAGTACTTC; CDR3aa: CASLPQGSQSRYEQYF
abundance: NA; j_gene: TRBJ2-7; v_gene: TRBV6-6; len: 14; d_gene: TRBD2; CDR3nt: TGTGCCAGCAGTTTAGCGGGAGGGTCCAACGAGCAGTACTTC; CDR3aa: CASSLAGGSNEQYF
abundance: NA; j_gene: TRBJ2-5; v_gene: TRBV7-6; len: 16; d_gene: TRBD2; CDR3nt: TGTGCCAGCAGCTTAGCTTTAGCGGGGGGGCAAGAGACCCAGTACTTC; CDR3aa: CASSLALAGGQETQYF
abundance: NA; j_gene: TRBJ1-1; v_gene: TRBV28; len: 12; d_gene: NA; CDR3nt: TGTGCCAGCAGTCCTTTGTTGGGTGAAGCTTTCTTT; CDR3aa: CASSPLLGEAFF
abundance: NA; j_gene: TRBJ2-7; v_gene: TRBV6-6; len: 14; d_gene: TRBD2; CDR3nt: TGTGCCAGCAGCTCGGGGGGGGGACCCTACGAGCAGTACTTC; CDR3aa: CASSSGGGPYEQYF
abundance: NA; j_gene: TRBJ2-3; v_gene: TRBV18; len: 16; d_gene: NA; CDR3nt: TGTGCCAGCTCGTTCACCACGCATTTAAACACAGATACGCAGTATTTT; CDR3aa: CASSFTTHLNTDTQYF
abundance: NA; j_gene: TRBJ1-4; v_gene: TRBV7-8; len: 13; d_gene: NA; CDR3nt: TGTGCCAGCAGCAATGGCTGGGGCGAAAAACTGTTTTTT; CDR3aa: CASSNGWGEKLFF
abundance: NA; j_gene: TRBJ2-3; v_gene: TRBV9; len: 20; d_gene: NA; CDR3nt: TGTGCCAGCAGCGTAGAAAAGGGCTTGCGGGGAGGCCTTAGCACAGATACGCAGTATTTT; CDR3aa: CASSVEKGLRGGLSTDTQYF
abundance: NA; j_gene: TRBJ1-5; v_gene: TRBV6-6; len: 17; d_gene: NA; CDR3nt: TGTGCCAGCAGTCCCCCCGAAGAGGGCCCTTTAGGGAAGCCCCAGCATTTT; CDR3aa: CASSPPEEGPLGKPQHF
abundance: NA; j_gene: TRBJ1-1; v_gene: TRBV2; len: 10; d_gene: NA; CDR3nt: TGTGCCATCTCGAGAAGGGAAGCTTTCTTT; CDR3aa: CAISRREAFF
abundance: NA; j_gene: TRBJ2-1; v_gene: TRBV28; len: 14; d_gene: TRBD2; CDR3nt: TGTGCCAGCAGCCCCGGCGGGAGTAGGAATGAGCAGTTCTTC; CDR3aa: CASSPGGSRNEQFF
abundance: NA; j_gene: TRBJ1-3; v_gene: TRBV5-1; len: 15; d_gene: NA; CDR3nt: TGCGCCAGCAGCTCCGGGACGGCCTCTGGAAACACCATATATTTT; CDR3aa: CASSSGTASGNTIYF
abundance: NA; j_gene: TRBJ2-1; v_gene: TRBV27; len: 15; d_gene: NA; CDR3nt: TGTGCCAGCAAATGGGGAGAAGGGGTCTACAATGAGCAGTTCTTC; CDR3aa: CASKWGEGVYNEQFF
abundance: NA; j_gene: TRBJ1-5; v_gene: TRBV7-2; len: 16; d_gene: TRBD1; CDR3nt: TGTGCCAGCAGCTCCTCTCTTGGACAGGAAGGTCAGCCCCAGCATTTT; CDR3aa: CASSSSLGQEGQPQHF
abundance: NA; j_gene: TRBJ2-3; v_gene: TRBV5-6; len: 14; d_gene: NA; CDR3nt: TGTGCCAGCAGCTTCGGAGCTTTCACAGATACGCAGTATTTT; CDR3aa: CASSFGAFTDTQYF
abundance: NA; j_gene: TRBJ1-2; v_gene: TRBV25-1; len: 15; d_gene: NA; CDR3nt: TGTGCCAGCAGTGAATCGTCAGGGAGGTTCTATGGCTACACCTTC; CDR3aa: CASSESSGRFYGYTF
abundance: NA; j_gene: TRBJ1-1; v_gene: TRBV5-4; len: 14; d_gene: NA; CDR3nt: TGTGCCAGCATGGACGGTGGGGGGAGTACTGAAGCTTTCTTT; CDR3aa: CASMDGGGSTEAFF
abundance: NA; j_gene: TRBJ1-2; v_gene: TRBV27; len: 19; d_gene: NA; CDR3nt: TGTGCCAGCAGTTTATCGAGCTATAAATTGGGGAGCTCCAGGAATGGCTACACCTTC; CDR3aa: CASSLSSYKLGSSRNGYTF
abundance: NA; j_gene: TRBJ1-4; v_gene: TRBV7-9; len: 14; d_gene: NA; CDR3nt: TGTGCCAGCAGCCCCGATGACGTTAGGGAAAAACTGTTTTTT; CDR3aa: CASSPDDVREKLFF
abundance: NA; j_gene: TRBJ1-5; v_gene: TRBV19; len: 14; d_gene: TRBD1; CDR3nt: TGTGCCAGCAATTCGGGACAGGGATTTCAGCCCCAGCATTTT; CDR3aa: CASNSGQGFQPQHF
abundance: NA; j_gene: TRBJ1-2; v_gene: TRBV5-1; len: 16; d_gene: NA; CDR3nt: TGCGCCAGCAGCTTGTTCCCAGGGTTGCCTAACTATGGCTACACCTTC; CDR3aa: CASSLFPGLPNYGYTF
abundance: NA; j_gene: TRBJ1-1; v_gene: TRBV28; len: 14; d_gene: NA; CDR3nt: TGTGCCAGCAGGGGGTACGGGGGGCGCACTGAAGCTTTCTTT; CDR3aa: CASRGYGGRTEAFF
abundance: NA; j_gene: TRBJ1-2; v_gene: TRBV6-5; len: 15; d_gene: NA; CDR3nt: TGTGCCAGCAGCCATATTCTGGACAATAACTATGGCTACACCTTC; CDR3aa: CASSHILDNNYGYTF
abundance: NA; j_gene: TRBJ1-2; v_gene: TRBV7-9; len: 15; d_gene: TRBD1; CDR3nt: TGTGCCAGCAGCCCAAGTCACAGGGGGCTCTATGGCTACACCTTC; CDR3aa: CASSPSHRGLYGYTF
abundance: NA; j_gene: TRBJ1-2; v_gene: TRBV10-1; len: 13; d_gene: NA; CDR3nt: TGCGCCAGCAGTACAGGTGCCATCGGTGGCTACACCTTC; CDR3aa: CASSTGAIGGYTF
abundance: NA; j_gene: TRBJ2-1; v_gene: TRBV9; len: 20; d_gene: TRBD2; CDR3nt: TGTGCCAGCAGCGTAATTTCTAGCGGGGGCCGGATTAGCTCCTACAATGAGCAGTTCTTC; CDR3aa: CASSVISSGGRISSYNEQFF
abundance: NA; j_gene: TRBJ2-1; v_gene: TRBV10-1; len: 15; d_gene: TRBD2; CDR3nt: TGCGCCAGCAGCATGCTACTAGCGGGATACAATGAGCAGTTCTTC; CDR3aa: CASSMLLAGYNEQFF
abundance: NA; j_gene: TRBJ1-6; v_gene: TRBV9; len: 16; d_gene: NA; CDR3nt: TGTGCCAGCAGCGTAGGAGTTGGGACGGATTATTCACCCCTCCACTTT; CDR3aa: CASSVGVGTDYSPLHF
abundance: NA; j_gene: TRBJ1-2; v_gene: TRBV14; len: 16; d_gene: TRBD1; CDR3nt: TGTGCCAGCAGCCAAGTCCGCAGGGGGCCTAACTATGGCTACACCTTC; CDR3aa: CASSQVRRGPNYGYTF
abundance: NA; j_gene: TRBJ1-1; v_gene: TRBV15; len: 14; d_gene: NA; CDR3nt: TGTGCCACCAGGGCATTTATCTTGAACACTGAAGCTTTCTTT; CDR3aa: CATRAFILNTEAFF
abundance: NA; j_gene: TRBJ1-1; v_gene: TRBV19; len: 14; d_gene: NA; CDR3nt: TGTGCCAGTAGTATCGCGGATGGGAACACTGAAGCTTTCTTT; CDR3aa: CASSIADGNTEAFF
abundance: NA; j_gene: TRBJ2-2; v_gene: TRBV28; len: 15; d_gene: NA; CDR3nt: TGTGCCAGCAGTGGAGGATATGGGGGTTACGGGGAGCTGTTTTTT; CDR3aa: CASSGGYGGYGELFF
abundance: NA; j_gene: TRBJ1-2; v_gene: TRBV29-1; len: 12; d_gene: NA; CDR3nt: TGCAGCGTTGTAAGAGCGGGGTATGGCTACACCTTC; CDR3aa: CSVVRAGYGYTF